This T cell receptor (beta chain) was sequenced during a study of vaccination effects on CD4 cells after COVID-19. Overall study: Post-vaccine samples followed the second dose by a median of 72 days.

Of note for this clone: As yet, its antigen is unknown.

Findings of the study overall: Clones induced by infection and by vaccine showed marked clonal contraction late after vaccination.

TCRdb keeps only in-frame clones here, not all; method: immunoSEQ multiplex PCR. The sample yields approximately 78,000 clones, about 86% seen once. Pools of viral peptides were used by the ViraFEST assay to expand antigen-specific CD4+ T cells ahead of sequencing. Subsequent to about 10 days of culture, CD4+ T cells were isolated. Each person got two doses of an mRNA SARS-CoV-2 vaccine, BNT162b2 or mRNA-1273. Culturing of two million PBMC per well took place with around 9.4 IU/ml IL-2 and around 10 ug/ml peptides. Both day 3 and day 7 saw half the medium replaced with IL-2 medium. The source material was CD4+ T cells from PBMCs cultured with HCoV-229E spike peptides, sampled after COVID-19 vaccination. The clonotype originates from a human donor who received a COVID-19 vaccine.

The CDR3 loop is CASSLRGSGANVLTF. The CDR3 DNA reads TGTGCCAGCAGTTTACGGGGCTCTGGGGCCAACGTCCTGACTTTC. The chain links TRBV27 to TRBJ2-6, with a tentative D call TRBD2 (5 bases). The CDR3 contains 15 residues. Germline lookup yields CDR1 MNHEY and CDR2 SMNVEV (reference sequence). V lost 2 bases and J 0 bases, leaving 5 bases between the germline ends.